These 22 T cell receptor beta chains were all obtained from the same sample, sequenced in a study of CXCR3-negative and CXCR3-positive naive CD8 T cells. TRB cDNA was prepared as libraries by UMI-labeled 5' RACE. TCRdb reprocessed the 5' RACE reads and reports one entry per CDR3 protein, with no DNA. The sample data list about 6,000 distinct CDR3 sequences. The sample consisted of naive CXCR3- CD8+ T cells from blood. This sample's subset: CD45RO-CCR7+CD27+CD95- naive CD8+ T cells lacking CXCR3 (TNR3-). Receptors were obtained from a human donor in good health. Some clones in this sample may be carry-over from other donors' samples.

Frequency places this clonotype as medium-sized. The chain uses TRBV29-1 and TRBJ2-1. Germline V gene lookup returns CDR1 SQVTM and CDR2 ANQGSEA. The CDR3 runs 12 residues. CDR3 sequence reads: CSVEPAYNEQFF.

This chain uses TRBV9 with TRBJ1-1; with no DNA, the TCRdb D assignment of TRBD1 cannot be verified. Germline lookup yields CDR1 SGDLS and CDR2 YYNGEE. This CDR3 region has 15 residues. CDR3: CASSVGRGLGAEAFF.

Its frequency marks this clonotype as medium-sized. CDR3: CASSLTGDTEAFF. This sequence joins TRBV7-9 and TRBJ1-1. The CDR3 extends over 13 amino acids. CDR1 SEHNR and CDR2 FQNEAQ come from the germline V gene (reference sequence).

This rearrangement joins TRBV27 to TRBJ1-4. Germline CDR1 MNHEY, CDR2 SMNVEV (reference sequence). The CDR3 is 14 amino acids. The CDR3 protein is CASTSRGTGEKLFF.

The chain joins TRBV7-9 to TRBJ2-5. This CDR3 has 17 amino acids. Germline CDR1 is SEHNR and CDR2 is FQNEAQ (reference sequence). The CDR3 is CASSLGYSAGYQETQYF.

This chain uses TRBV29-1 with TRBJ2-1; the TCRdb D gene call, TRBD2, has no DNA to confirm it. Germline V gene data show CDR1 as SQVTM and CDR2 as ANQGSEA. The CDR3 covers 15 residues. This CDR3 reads CSVERATSGRGEQFF.

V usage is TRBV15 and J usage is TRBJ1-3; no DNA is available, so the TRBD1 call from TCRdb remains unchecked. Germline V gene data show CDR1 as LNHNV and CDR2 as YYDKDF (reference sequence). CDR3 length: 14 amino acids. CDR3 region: CATSRTGAGNTIYF. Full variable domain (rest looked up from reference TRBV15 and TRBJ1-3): DAMVIQNPRYQVTQFGKPVTLSCSQTLNHNVMYWYQQKSSQAPKLLFHYYDKDFNNEADTPDNFQSRRPNTSFCFLDIRSPGLGDTAMYLCATSRTGAGNTIYFGEGSWLTVV.

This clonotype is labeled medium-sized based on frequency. CDR3 protein: CSVGTGYYEQYF. This chain uses TRBV29-1 with TRBJ2-7; lacking DNA, the TRBD1 call made by TCRdb goes unchecked. Germline loops: CDR1 SQVTM, CDR2 ANQGSEA. The CDR3 covers 12 residues.

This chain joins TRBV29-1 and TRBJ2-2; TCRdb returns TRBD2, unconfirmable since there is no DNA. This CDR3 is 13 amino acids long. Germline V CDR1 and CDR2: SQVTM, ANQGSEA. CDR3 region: CSVVSPTSRELFF.

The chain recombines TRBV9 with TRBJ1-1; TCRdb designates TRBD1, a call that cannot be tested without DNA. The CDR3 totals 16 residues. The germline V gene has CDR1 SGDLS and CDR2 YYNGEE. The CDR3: CASSVFRGTQNTEAFF.

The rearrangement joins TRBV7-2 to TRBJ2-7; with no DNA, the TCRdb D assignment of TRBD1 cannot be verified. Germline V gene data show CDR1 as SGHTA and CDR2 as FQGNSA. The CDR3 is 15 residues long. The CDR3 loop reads CASSLEGYRSYEQYF.

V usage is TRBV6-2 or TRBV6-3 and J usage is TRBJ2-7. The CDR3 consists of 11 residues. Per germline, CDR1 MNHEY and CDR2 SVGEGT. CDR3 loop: CASSYNYEQYF.

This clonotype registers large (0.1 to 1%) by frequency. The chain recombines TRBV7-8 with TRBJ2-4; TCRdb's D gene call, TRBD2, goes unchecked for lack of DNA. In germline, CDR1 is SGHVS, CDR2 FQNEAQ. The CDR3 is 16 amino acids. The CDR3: CASSLAEGLFGNIQYF.

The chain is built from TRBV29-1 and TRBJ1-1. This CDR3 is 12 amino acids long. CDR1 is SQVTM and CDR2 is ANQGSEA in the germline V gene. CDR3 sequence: CSVRRDFGEAFF.

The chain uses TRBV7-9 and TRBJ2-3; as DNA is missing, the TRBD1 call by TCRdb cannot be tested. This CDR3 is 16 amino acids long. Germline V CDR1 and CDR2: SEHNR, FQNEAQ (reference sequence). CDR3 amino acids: CASSLAMGQGKDTQYF.

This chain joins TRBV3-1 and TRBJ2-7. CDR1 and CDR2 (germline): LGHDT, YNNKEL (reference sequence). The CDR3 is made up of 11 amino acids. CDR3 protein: CASSQAYEQYF.

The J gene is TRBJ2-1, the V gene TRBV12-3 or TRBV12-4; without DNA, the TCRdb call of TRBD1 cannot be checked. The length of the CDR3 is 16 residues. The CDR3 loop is CASSFPGTEVYNEQFF.

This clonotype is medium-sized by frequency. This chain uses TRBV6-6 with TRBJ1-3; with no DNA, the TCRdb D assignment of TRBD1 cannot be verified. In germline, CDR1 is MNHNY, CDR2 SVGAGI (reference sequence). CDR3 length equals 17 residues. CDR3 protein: CASSYSTGADSGNTIYF.

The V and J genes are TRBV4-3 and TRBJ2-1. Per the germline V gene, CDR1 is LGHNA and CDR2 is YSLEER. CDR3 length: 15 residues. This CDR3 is CASSQEVGSYNEQFF.

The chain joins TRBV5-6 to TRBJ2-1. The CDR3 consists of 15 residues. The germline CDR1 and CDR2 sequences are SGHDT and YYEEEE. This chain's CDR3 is CASSLWGEPYNEQFF.

The CDR3 region is CASSLSLYNSPLHF. The rearrangement uses TRBV7-7 and TRBJ1-6. CDR3 length: 14 residues. The germline V gene encodes CDR1 SSHAT and CDR2 FNYEAQ (reference sequence).

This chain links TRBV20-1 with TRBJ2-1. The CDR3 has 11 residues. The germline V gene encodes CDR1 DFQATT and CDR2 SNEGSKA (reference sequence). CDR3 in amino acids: CSAPDYNEQFF.